A single sample gave rise to the 32 T cell receptor beta chains below, sequenced in a study of blood T cell repertoires in COVID-19. The method was immunoSEQ multiplex PCR; TCRdb's version includes in-frame clones alone and lacks a portion of them. The table has approximately 70,000 clones, around 79% seen once. The specimen sequenced was peripheral blood. The receptor source for this set is a woman older than 75 with active or convalescent COVID-19.

This sequence joins TRBV7-2 and TRBJ2-1, with TRBD2 matching over 11 bases. CDR1 is SGHTA and CDR2 is FQGNSA in the germline V gene. The CDR3 has 15 amino acids. Losses at the gene ends were 1 base for V and 4 bases for J; bases not matched to a gene: 0. DNA for the CDR3: TGTGCCAGCAGCTTAGGACTAGCGGGGTACAATGAGCAGTTCTTC. It encodes CASSLGLAGYNEQFF.

The genes are TRBV6-2 or TRBV6-3 and TRBJ1-1, with no clear D. The CDR3 runs 14 residues. Germline V lookup: CDR1 MNHEY, CDR2 SVGEGT. V lost 3 bases to trimming and J lost 10 bases, with 18 bases between them. The CDR3 sequence: CASSYWNSPKGAFF. The DNA of the CDR3 is TGTGCCAGCAGTTATTGGAACAGCCCAAAAGGAGCTTTCTTT.

This chain connects TRBV12-5 to TRBJ2-3; a possible D gene is TRBD2 (5 bases). V shed 4 bases and J shed 2 bases, with 10 bases lying between them. In germline, CDR1 is LGHNT, CDR2 FRNRAP. CDR3 length equals 14 residues. This chain's CDR3 is CASGSGDYTDTQYF. CDR3 DNA: TGTGCTAGTGGTTCCGGGGATTACACAGATACGCAGTATTTT.

DNA for the CDR3: TGTGCCAGCAGCTTAATGTGGGGACAGTTTTCACCCCTCCACTTT. As protein: CASSLMWGQFSPLHF. The chain is built from TRBV7-2 and TRBJ1-6, with 7 positions matching TRBD1. CDR3 length: 15 residues. Trimming at V came to 2 bases and at J to 9 bases, leaving 7 bases not matched to a gene. Germline V gene sequence: CDR1 SGHTA, CDR2 FQGNSA.

The chain has TRBV5-1 and TRBJ2-1; 12 nucleotides line up with TRBD2. The germline gives CDR1 SGHRS, CDR2 YFSETQ. The CDR3 is 22 amino acids. V dropped 0 bases and J dropped 7; count of bases not matched to a gene: 23. CDR3 nucleotide sequence: TGCGCCAGCAGCTTGGAGGTGGGCAGGAAAGGACTAGCGGGGACTGGCGGGAATGAGCAGTTCTTC. Its protein product is CASSLEVGRKGLAGTGGNEQFF.

This clone occurred once. This chain connects TRBV5-5 to TRBJ2-7; TRBD2 aligns across 8 bases. The CDR3 is 13 amino acids. Germline CDR1 SGHKS, CDR2 YYEKEE (reference sequence). Losses at the gene ends were 4 bases for V and 2 bases for J; bases not matched to a gene: 2. CDR3 protein: CASSQAGAYEQYF. The DNA of the CDR3 is TGTGCCAGCAGCCAAGCGGGGGCCTACGAGCAGTACTTC.

This clone was observed once. This chain uses TRBV15 with TRBJ1-4, with TRBD1 matching over 8 bases. V dropped 5 bases and J dropped 4; count of bases not matched to a gene: 9. The CDR3 contains 16 residues. CDR1 and CDR2 from the germline V gene are LNHNV and YYDKDF (reference sequence). CDR3 coding DNA: TGTGCCACCAGCGGCGGGACAGGCCCCGGTAATGAAAAACTGTTTTTT. It encodes CATSGGTGPGNEKLFF.

In this sample, this clone turned up once. The chain recombines TRBV13 with TRBJ1-4; 8 positions match TRBD1. CDR1 is PRHDT, CDR2 FYEKMQ, per germline (reference sequence). Germline trimming cut 4 bases from V and 3 bases from J; bases unmatched to any gene: 7. This CDR3 has 16 residues. The CDR3 DNA is TGTGCCAGCAGCTCATACAGGGGGTCAGCTAATGAAAAACTGTTTTTT. Amino acid sequence: CASSSYRGSANEKLFF.

The V and J genes are TRBV29-1 and TRBJ1-4; D gene ambiguous. The CDR3 covers 13 residues. Trimming stripped 3 bases from V and 8 bases from J, with 13 bases between. The germline gives CDR1 SQVTM, CDR2 ANQGSEA. The chain's CDR3 is CSVERNQGEKLFF. The CDR3 bases are TGCAGCGTTGAGCGGAACCAAGGAGAAAAACTGTTTTTT.

This chain links TRBV15 with TRBJ1-3; TRBD1 might be the D (5 bases). Germline assignment: CDR1 LNHNV and CDR2 YYDKDF (reference sequence). The germline V and J ends were trimmed by 3 bases and 4 bases, with 13 bases remaining between them. The CDR3 covers 15 residues. CDR3 protein: CATSRATGYGNTIYF. The DNA for the CDR3 is TGTGCCACCAGCAGGGCTACAGGTTACGGAAACACCATATATTTT.

This chain connects TRBV14 to TRBJ2-1, with TRBD2 matching over 7 bases. Trimming removed 4 bases from V and 15 bases from J; junction bases left unmatched: 12. Germline V CDR1 and CDR2: SGHDN, FVKESK. This CDR3 contains 13 residues. The CDR3 spells CASSPKTRLARFF. DNA for the CDR3: TGTGCCAGCAGCCCGAAAACCCGACTAGCCCGGTTCTTC.

This chain uses TRBV5-6 with TRBJ1-1, with 7 bases fitting TRBD1. The CDR3 is 15 residues long. CDR1 is SGHDT and CDR2 is YYEEEE in the germline V gene. The junction had 8 bases not matched to a gene; V was cut back by 5 bases and J by 1 base. CDR3 bases: TGTGCCAGCAGTTACTCAGGGGGGCCGAACACTGAAGCTTTCTTT. Amino acids: CASSYSGGPNTEAFF.

This clone occurred once. The genes are TRBV4-3 and TRBJ2-5; D ambiguous. Per germline, CDR1 LGHNA and CDR2 YSLEER. V was pared by 0 bases and J by 5 bases, with 4 bases between. CDR3 length equals 12 residues. The CDR3 DNA reads as TGCGCCAGCAGCCAAGATAGCGAGACCCAGTACTTC. This gives the protein CASSQDSETQYF.

This clone was counted a few times. This chain links TRBV7-8 with TRBJ1-3; 7 bases are a match to TRBD1. The V gene end was trimmed by 5 bases and the J gene end by 0 bases; junction bases not matched to a gene: 13. This CDR3 region has 18 residues. In germline, CDR1 is SGHVS, CDR2 FQNEAQ. For the CDR3, the DNA is TGTGCCAGCAGCCGAGCACTGAGACAGGGACCCTCTGGAAACACCATATATTTT. Translating gives CASSRALRQGPSGNTIYF.

The CDR3 region is CASSPTSGGAPDTQYF. CDR3 nucleotide sequence: TGCGCCAGCAGCCCGACTAGCGGGGGGGCCCCAGATACGCAGTATTTT. This sequence joins TRBV5-1 and TRBJ2-3; 14 bases line up with TRBD2. Germline lookup yields CDR1 SGHRS and CDR2 YFSETQ. The CDR3 spans 16 residues. Unmatched junction bases numbered 5, after V lost 4 bases and J lost 4 bases.

In DNA form, the CDR3 reads TGTGCCAGCAGTTTAGGACAGGGACGGAAACTGTTTTTT. This gives the protein CASSLGQGRKLFF. The rearrangement joins TRBV28 to TRBJ1-4; TRBD1 matches at 8 bases. There are 13 residues in the CDR3. Germline CDR1 reads MDHEN; CDR2 reads SYDVKM. Losses at the gene ends were 2 bases for V and 11 bases for J; bases not matched to a gene: 4.

The chain joins TRBV28 to TRBJ1-2, with TRBD1 matching 11 bases. Germline CDR1 MDHEN, CDR2 SYDVKM. Trimming at V came to 5 bases and at J to 6 bases, leaving 8 bases not matched to a gene. This CDR3 comprises 15 residues. The DNA for the CDR3 is TGTGCCAGCAGTCCCCCGGGACAGGGGGTCCATGGCTACACCTTC. It codes for CASSPPGQGVHGYTF.

This rearrangement joins TRBV24-1 to TRBJ2-3, with 8 nucleotides matching TRBD2. There are 15 residues in the CDR3. J was trimmed by 6 bases and V by 2 bases; bases with no gene match: 6. CDR1 and CDR2 (germline): KGHDR, SFDVKD. CDR3 amino acids: CATSDSRGGRDTQYF. For the CDR3, the DNA is TGTGCCACCAGTGATTCCCGGGGGGGCCGGGATACGCAGTATTTT.

The chain recombines TRBV10-3 with TRBJ2-7; a weak D match, TRBD2 (6 bases). The CDR3 has 19 residues. Per the germline V gene, CDR1 is ENHRY and CDR2 is SYGVKD. V lost 0 bases and J 2 bases, leaving 23 bases between the germline ends. The CDR3 DNA reads TGTGCCATCAGTGAGTCCCTCACTACCATAGCGGAGCCTACCTACGAGCAGTACTTC. It encodes CAISESLTTIAEPTYEQYF.

CDR3 in amino acids: CASSNWRTGGDEQFF. The CDR3 nucleotides are TGTGCCAGCAGCAATTGGAGGACAGGGGGCGATGAGCAGTTCTTC. This chain connects TRBV6-2 or TRBV6-3 to TRBJ2-1, with 11 bases identical to TRBD1. The length of the CDR3 is 15 residues. Germline V gives CDR1 MNHEY, CDR2 SVGEGT. Trimming removed 6 bases from V and 8 bases from J; junction bases left unmatched: 9.

The V and J genes are TRBV10-3 and TRBJ1-1; D ambiguous. The CDR3 is 15 amino acids. Trimming shortened V by 3 bases and J by 1 base, and 12 bases separated the two germline ends. CDR1 ENHRY and CDR2 SYGVKD come from the germline V gene. CDR3 nucleotide sequence: TGTGCCATCAGTGATACGGGATCTAAGAACACTGAAGCTTTCTTT. Amino acid sequence: CAISDTGSKNTEAFF.

The chain links TRBV2 to TRBJ2-5; the match to TRBD2 covers 8 bases. Germline values: CDR1 SNHLY, CDR2 FYNNEI. The CDR3 is 18 amino acids. V shed 9 bases and J 0 bases; nucleotides not matched to a gene: 18. The CDR3 coding sequence is TGTGCCAGAACAAACCCGAGCGGGGGACAAGGCCACCAAGAGACCCAGTACTTC. Translation: CARTNPSGGQGHQETQYF. Looking up the rest from reference TRBV2 and TRBJ2-5 gives the full variable domain: EPEVTQTPSHQVTQMGQEVILRCVPISNHLYFYWYRQILGQKVEFLVSFYNNEISEKSEIFDDQFSVERPDGSNFTLKIRSTKLEDSAMYFCARTNPSGGQGHQETQYFGPGTRLLVL.

The chain recombines TRBV4-1 with TRBJ1-1, with TRBD1 matching over 7 bases. Germline CDR1 reads MGHRA; CDR2 reads YSYEKL. V lost 3 bases, J lost 10 bases, and 20 bases stayed unmatched. There are 17 residues in the CDR3. The CDR3 loop is CASSHLTGSDRPRGAFF. For the CDR3, the DNA is TGCGCCAGCAGCCATCTGACAGGGAGCGACAGGCCGAGGGGAGCTTTCTTT.

DNA of the CDR3: TGTGCCAGCAGCTTTACAGGGGGCGTCTATGGCTACACCTTC. It is translated as CASSFTGGVYGYTF. The chain joins TRBV13 to TRBJ1-2, with 9 bases lining up with TRBD1. Germline CDR1 reads PRHDT; CDR2 reads FYEKMQ (reference sequence). The ends lost 3 bases at V and 4 bases at J; junction bases unmatched: 3. The CDR3 sequence is 14 residues long. The entire variable domain, with the rest obtained from reference TRBV13 and TRBJ1-2, is as follows: AAGVIQSPRHLIKEKRETATLKCYPIPRHDTVYWYQQGPGQDPQFLISFYEKMQSDKGSIPDRFSAQQFSDYHSELNMSSLELGDSALYFCASSFTGGVYGYTFGSGTRLTVV.

V usage is TRBV27 and J usage is TRBJ1-2; D uncertain. Germline V gene data show CDR1 as MNHEY and CDR2 as SMNVEV (reference sequence). Trimming cost V 0 bases and J 1 base, with 9 bases left between them. The length of the CDR3 is 15 residues. The CDR3 nucleotides read TGTGCCAGCAGTTTATCGTCGGTCTATAACTATGGCTACACCTTC. Its protein product is CASSLSSVYNYGYTF.

The chain has TRBV4-2 and TRBJ2-7; 12 bases match TRBD2. The germline V gene has CDR1 LGHNA and CDR2 YNFKEQ. The CDR3 loop spans 18 amino acids. The trim removed 0 bases at V and 4 bases at J, leaving 10 bases unmatched. This chain's CDR3 is CASSQDQTSGSTWYEQYF. DNA of the CDR3: TGTGCCAGCAGCCAAGATCAGACTAGCGGGAGCACGTGGTACGAGCAGTACTTC.

The V gene is TRBV6-5, the J gene TRBJ1-2, with 9 bases aligning to TRBD1. Trimming removed 6 bases from V and 5 bases from J; junction bases left unmatched: 7. In germline, CDR1 is MNHEY, CDR2 SVGAGI. CDR3 length: 14 residues. Here the CDR3 reads CASRPPGQGYGYTF. CDR3 coding DNA: TGTGCCAGCAGACCCCCGGGACAGGGTTATGGCTACACCTTC.

The V gene is TRBV10-3, the J gene TRBJ2-7, with 11 bases matching TRBD1. This CDR3 contains 13 residues. Germline V gene lookup returns CDR1 ENHRY and CDR2 SYGVKD. With 6 bases clipped from V and 7 bases from J, the junction kept 5 bases outside the gene matches. CDR3 in DNA: TGTGCCATCAGCGGACAGGGGGCTAGGGAGCAGTACTTC. Residues: CAISGQGAREQYF.

The chain is built from TRBV12-1 and TRBJ2-1; the listed D gene, TRBD1, was not tested against the DNA. TRBV12-1 is termed a pseudogene. The CDR3 runs 15 residues. The CDR3 loop is CASSFRTSSYNEQFF. In DNA form, the CDR3 reads TGTGCCAGCAGCTTTCGCACAAGCTCCTACAATGAGCAGTTCTTC.

V is TRBV1 and J is TRBJ2-7; TRBD1 reflects the table's D call only, with no check against the DNA. TRBV1 is noted as a pseudogene. This CDR3 region has 13 residues. CDR3 DNA sequence: TGCACCAGCAGCTCCGGGACAGGGTCCAAGCAGTACTTC. The encoded protein is CTSSSGTGSKQYF.

This clone was detected a few times. The V gene is TRBV4-1, the J gene TRBJ1-6, with D possibly TRBD1 on 6 matching bases. V was pared by 1 base and J by 0 bases, with 10 bases between. The CDR3 extends over 17 amino acids. CDR1 is MGHRA, CDR2 YSYEKL, per germline. Here the CDR3 DNA reads TGCGCCAGCAGCCAAGGGACAGCGAGCTCCTATAATTCACCCCTCCACTTT. It encodes CASSQGTASSYNSPLHF.

This rearrangement joins TRBV10-3 to TRBJ1-6, with a tentative D call TRBD1 (6 bases). CDR3 length equals 15 residues. Germline V lookup: CDR1 ENHRY, CDR2 SYGVKD. Trimming shortened V by 6 bases and J by 0 bases, and 9 bases separated the two germline ends. In DNA, the CDR3 is TGTGCCATCAGGGAACAGGGCTCCTATAATTCACCCCTCCACTTT. Encoded protein: CAIREQGSYNSPLHF.